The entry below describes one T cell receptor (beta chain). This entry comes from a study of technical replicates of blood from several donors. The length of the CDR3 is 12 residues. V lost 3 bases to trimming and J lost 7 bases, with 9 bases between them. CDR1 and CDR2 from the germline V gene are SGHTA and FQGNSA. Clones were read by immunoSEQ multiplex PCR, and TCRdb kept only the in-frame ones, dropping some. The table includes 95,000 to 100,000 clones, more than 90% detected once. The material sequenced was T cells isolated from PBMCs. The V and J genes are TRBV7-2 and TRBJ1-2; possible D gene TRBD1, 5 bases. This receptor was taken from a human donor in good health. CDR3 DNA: TGTGCCAGCAGCTTTTACGGGGGTGGCTACACCTTC. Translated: CASSFYGGGYTF.